The clone carrying this TCR beta chain has just one count. This sample stems from a study of blood T cell repertoires in COVID-19. The CDR3 loop spans 12 amino acids. Trimming pared 3 bases from V and 11 bases from J, leaving 13 bases between. The V gene's germline CDR1 is MDHEN and CDR2 SYDVKM. Sequenced by immunoSEQ multiplex PCR; TCRdb stores in-frame clones only, minus some. The table has 95,000 to 100,000 clones, 91% seen once. The specimen was peripheral blood. The clonotype comes from a man over 45 with acute or convalescent COVID-19. The chain links TRBV28 to TRBJ1-1; possibly TRBD1 for D (6 bases). The CDR3 is CASSLVRGNAFF. CDR3 DNA sequence: TGTGCCAGCAGTTTGGTTAGGGGGAACGCTTTCTTT.